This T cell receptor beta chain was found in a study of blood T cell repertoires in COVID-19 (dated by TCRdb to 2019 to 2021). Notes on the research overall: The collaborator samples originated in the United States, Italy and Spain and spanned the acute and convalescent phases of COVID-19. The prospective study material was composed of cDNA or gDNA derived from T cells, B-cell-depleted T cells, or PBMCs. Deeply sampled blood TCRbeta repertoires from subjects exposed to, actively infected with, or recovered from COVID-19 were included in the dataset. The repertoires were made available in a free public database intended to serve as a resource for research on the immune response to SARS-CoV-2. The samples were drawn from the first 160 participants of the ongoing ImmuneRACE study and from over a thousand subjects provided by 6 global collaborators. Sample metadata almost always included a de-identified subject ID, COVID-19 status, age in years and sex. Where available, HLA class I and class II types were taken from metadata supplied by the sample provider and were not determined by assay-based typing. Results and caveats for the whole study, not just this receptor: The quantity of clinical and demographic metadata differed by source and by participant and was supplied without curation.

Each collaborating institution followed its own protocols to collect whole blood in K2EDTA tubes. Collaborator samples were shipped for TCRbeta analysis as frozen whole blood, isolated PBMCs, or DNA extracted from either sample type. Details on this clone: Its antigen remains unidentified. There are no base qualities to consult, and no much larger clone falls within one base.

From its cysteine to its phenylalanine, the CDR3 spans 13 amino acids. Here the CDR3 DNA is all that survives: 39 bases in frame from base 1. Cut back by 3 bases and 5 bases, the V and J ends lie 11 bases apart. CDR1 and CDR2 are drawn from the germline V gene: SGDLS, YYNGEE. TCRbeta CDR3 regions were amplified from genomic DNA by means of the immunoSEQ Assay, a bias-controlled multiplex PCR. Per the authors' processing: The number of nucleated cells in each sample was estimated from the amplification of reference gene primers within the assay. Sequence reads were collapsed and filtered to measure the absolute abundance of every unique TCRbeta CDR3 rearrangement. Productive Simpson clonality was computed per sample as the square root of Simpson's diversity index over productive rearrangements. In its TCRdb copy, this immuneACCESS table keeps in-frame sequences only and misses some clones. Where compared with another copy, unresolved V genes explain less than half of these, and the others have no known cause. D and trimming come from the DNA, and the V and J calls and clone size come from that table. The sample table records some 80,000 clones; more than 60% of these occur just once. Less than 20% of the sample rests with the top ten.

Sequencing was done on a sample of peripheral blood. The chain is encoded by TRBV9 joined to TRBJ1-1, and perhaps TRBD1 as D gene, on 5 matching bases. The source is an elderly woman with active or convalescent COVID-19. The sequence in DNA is TGTGCCAGCAGCGCTCCAGGGCGTACTGAAGCTTTCTTT. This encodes CASSAPGRTEAFF. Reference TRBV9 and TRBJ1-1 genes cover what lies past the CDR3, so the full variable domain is DSGVTQTPKHLITATGQRVTLRCSPRSGDLSVYWYQQSLDQGLQFLIQYYNGEERAKGNILERFSAQQFPDLHSELNLSSLELGDSALYFCASSAPGRTEAFFGQGTRLTVV.